This is a list of T cell receptor beta chains from one sample in a study of CD4 T cells in relation to SARS-CoV-2 and coronaviruses. Clones were read by immunoSEQ multiplex PCR, and TCRdb kept only the in-frame ones, dropping some. The sample shows 35,000 to 50,000 clones, roughly 80% of them seen only once. For these receptors, no antigen is known. Sample: naive CD4+ T cells from PBMCs, cultured in vitro. The receptors shown here come from an adult with COVID-19. The CDR3 runs from the conserved cysteine through the conserved F or W. A D gene is named only where the DNA matches it firmly. Size is stated for part of the rows, as once, few or many counts, or as a class when the clone is expanded.

v_call	d_call	j_call	clone_size	cdr3_aa	cdr3_nt
TRBV5-1	TRBD1	TRBJ2-5	.	CASSWSGTGDGETQYF	TGCGCCAGCAGCTGGAGCGGCACAGGGGATGGAGAGACCCAGTACTTC
TRBV2	.	TRBJ1-1	.	CAQQLVPPTEAFF	TGTGCCCAGCAACTGGTCCCCCCCACTGAAGCTTTCTTT
TRBV6-2/TRBV6-3	.	TRBJ2-3	.	CASSLDLYTQYF	TGTGCCAGCAGTCTGGACTTATATACGCAGTATTTT
TRBV3-1/TRBV3-2	TRBD1	TRBJ2-7	.	CASSQQGEAYEQYF	TGTGCCAGCAGCCAACAGGGGGAAGCCTACGAGCAGTACTTC
TRBV5-8	.	TRBJ2-7	.	CASSSLTTRRDGNYEQYF	TGTGCCAGCAGCTCCCTTACTACACGCCGGGACGGGAACTACGAGCAGTACTTC
TRBV7-2	TRBD2	TRBJ2-7	.	CASSLESLWSGSYEQYF	TGTGCCAGCAGCTTAGAATCTTTATGGAGCGGGAGCTACGAGCAGTACTTC
TRBV5-1	.	TRBJ2-2	.	CASSTIQDTGELFF	TGCGCCAGCAGTACAATCCAGGACACCGGGGAGCTGTTTTTT
TRBV7-9	TRBD1	TRBJ1-3	.	CASRKGTGSGNTIYF	TGTGCCAGCAGGAAAGGGACAGGGTCTGGAAACACCATATATTTT
TRBV5-1	.	TRBJ1-4	.	CASSLSPGSYEKLFF	TGCGCCAGCAGCTTGTCCCCCGGATCTTATGAAAAACTGTTTTTT
TRBV19	TRBD1	TRBJ2-6	.	CASSTGTGYSGANVLTF	TGTGCCAGTAGTACCGGGACAGGCTACTCTGGGGCCAACGTCCTGACTTTC
TRBV28	TRBD1	TRBJ1-5	.	CASSPGQGDQPQHF	TGTGCCAGCAGCCCAGGACAGGGAGATCAGCCCCAGCATTTT
TRBV6-2/TRBV6-3	.	TRBJ2-1	.	CASSPELASSYNEQFF	TGTGCCAGCAGTCCGGAGCTGGCAAGCTCCTACAATGAGCAGTTCTTC
TRBV29-1	TRBD1	TRBJ1-2	.	CSVDPQGSNYGYTF	TGCAGCGTTGACCCACAGGGGTCTAACTATGGCTACACCTTC
TRBV19	.	TRBJ1-3	.	CASSIVQAEKWDTIYF	TGTGCCAGTAGTATCGTACAGGCGGAAAAATGGGACACCATATATTTT
TRBV9	.	TRBJ2-6	.	CASSAYPGASSGANVLTF	TGTGCCAGCAGCGCCTACCCCGGGGCCAGCTCTGGGGCCAACGTCCTGACTTTC
TRBV25-1	.	TRBJ1-4	.	CASRGNRETINEKLFF	TGTGCCAGCCGAGGAAACCGGGAGACGATTAATGAAAAACTGTTTTTT
TRBV19	.	TRBJ2-7	.	CAKPPQTACPYEQYF	TGTGCCAAACCCCCTCAGACCGCCTGCCCCTACGAGCAGTACTTC
TRBV10-3	.	TRBJ2-7	.	CAISESGGPGYEQYF	TGTGCCATCAGTGAGTCTGGGGGACCCGGGTACGAGCAGTACTTC
TRBV19	.	TRBJ1-5	.	CASSIADTGDQPQHF	TGTGCCAGTAGTATAGCGGACACCGGAGATCAGCCCCAGCATTTT
TRBV28	TRBD2	TRBJ2-7	.	CASSLSGLAGAEQYF	TGTGCCAGCAGTTTATCGGGACTAGCGGGAGCCGAGCAGTACTTC
TRBV21-1	.	TRBJ2-4	.	CASSKWQGAVKNIQYF	TGTGCCAGCAGCAAATGGCAGGGGGCGGTCAAAAACATTCAGTACTTC
TRBV28	TRBD2	TRBJ2-6	.	CASSLGGAGANVLTF	TGTGCCAGCAGTTTAGGGGGGGCTGGGGCCAACGTCCTGACTTTC
TRBV5-8	.	TRBJ2-3	few	CASSQVSFASTDTQYF	TGTGCCAGCAGCCAAGTCAGTTTTGCGAGCACAGATACGCAGTATTTT
TRBV9	TRBD2	TRBJ2-6	.	CASRGGGAGAFSGANVLTF	TGTGCCAGCAGAGGGGGAGGAGCGGGAGCATTCTCTGGGGCCAACGTCCTGACTTTC
TRBV6-5	.	TRBJ2-3	.	CASSTGGADTQYF	TGTGCCAGCAGTACTGGAGGGGCAGATACGCAGTATTTT
TRBV9	TRBD1	TRBJ1-2	.	CASSVEGTVNYGYTF	TGTGCCAGCAGCGTAGAAGGGACAGTTAACTATGGCTACACCTTC
TRBV6-6	TRBD1	TRBJ1-5	few	CASSPLGTVNQPQHF	TGTGCCAGCAGCCCTCTCGGGACAGTAAATCAGCCCCAGCATTTT
TRBV10-2	.	TRBJ2-7	.	CASSDRATYEQYF	TGCGCCAGCAGTGATAGGGCGACCTACGAGCAGTACTTC
TRBV2	.	TRBJ1-4	.	CAIGGEKLFF	TGTGCCATCGGGGGGGAAAAACTGTTTTTT
TRBV5-4	.	TRBJ2-5	.	CASSSPTGLQETQYF	TGTGCCAGCAGCTCCCCGACAGGACTCCAAGAGACCCAGTACTTC
TRBV7-9	.	TRBJ1-6	.	CASSQEQNSPLHF	TGTGCCAGCAGCCAGGAGCAGAATTCACCCCTCCACTTT
TRBV11-2	TRBD2	TRBJ2-3	.	CASSLVGGRLTDTQYF	TGTGCCAGCAGCTTAGTGGGCGGGAGGTTGACAGATACGCAGTATTTT
TRBV9	TRBD1	TRBJ2-5	.	CASSIQGAWETQYF	TGTGCCAGCAGCATACAGGGGGCGTGGGAGACCCAGTACTTC
TRBV2	.	TRBJ2-3	.	CASSRLSTDTQYF	TGTGCCAGCAGCCGCCTTAGTACAGATACGCAGTATTTT
TRBV7-8	.	TRBJ2-5	.	CASSLGLQETQYF	TGTGCCAGCAGCTTGGGACTCCAAGAGACCCAGTACTTC
TRBV19	TRBD1	TRBJ1-4	.	CASRLPGQANEKLFF	TGTGCCAGTAGGTTACCGGGACAGGCTAATGAAAAACTGTTTTTT
TRBV6-4	TRBD1	TRBJ1-4	.	CASSEPGTGETNEKLFF	TGTGCCAGCAGTGAACCAGGGACAGGGGAGACTAATGAAAAACTGTTTTTT
TRBV28	.	TRBJ2-5	.	CASSLWGAGETQYF	TGTGCCAGCAGTTTGTGGGGGGCCGGGGAGACCCAGTACTTC
TRBV14	.	TRBJ1-4	.	CASSSPRVLQNSNEKLFF	TGTGCCAGCAGCTCTCCACGGGTCCTTCAGAACTCTAATGAAAAACTGTTTTTT
TRBV7-9	.	TRBJ2-7	.	CASSAGGRVTYEQYF	TGTGCCAGCAGCGCAGGCGGGCGAGTTACCTACGAGCAGTACTTC
TRBV7-9	.	TRBJ2-5	few	CASSLGATTYQETQYF	TGTGCCAGCAGCCTAGGAGCCACGACGTACCAAGAGACCCAGTACTTC
TRBV5-1	TRBD2	TRBJ2-5	once	CASSPLGGETQYF	TGCGCCAGCAGCCCCCTGGGAGGGGAGACCCAGTACTTC
TRBV11-2	.	TRBJ2-5	.	CASSLPPGVETQYF	TGTGCCAGCAGCTTACCTCCGGGCGTGGAGACCCAGTACTTC
TRBV9	.	TRBJ2-1	.	CASSPDSRPPHNEQFF	TGTGCCAGCAGCCCCGACAGCCGCCCACCCCACAATGAGCAGTTCTTC
TRBV7-9	.	TRBJ2-7	.	CASSLIDEQYF	TGTGCCAGCAGCTTGATCGACGAGCAGTACTTC
TRBV19	TRBD1	TRBJ2-4	.	CASSTIGTGSENIQYF	TGTGCCAGTAGTACGATCGGGACAGGGTCCGAAAACATTCAGTACTTC